These T cell receptor beta chains were read from a single sample in a study of T cell responses to AZD1222 COVID-19 vaccine. Sequenced by immunoSEQ multiplex PCR; TCRdb stores in-frame clones only, minus some. This table has 110,000 to 150,000 clones, 85% to 95% appearing once. This specimen consisted of peripheral blood, obtained after recovery from COVID-19. The receptor source for this set is an adult who had recovered from COVID-19. Each CDR3 is given with its conserved first and last residue. The order of the fields is D gene, V gene, J gene, clone size, CDR3 protein, CDR3 DNA. A D gene is named only where the DNA matches it firmly. Expanded clones are given a class, and other clones once, few, many or no size at all.

D: .
V: TRBV5-6
J: TRBJ1-6
size: once
CDR3: CASSSMREGFSPLHF
DNA: TGTGCCAGCAGCTCTATGAGGGAGGGGTTTTCACCCCTCCACTTT

D: .
V: TRBV6-2/TRBV6-3
J: TRBJ1-2
size: once
CDR3: CASSYGRYNYGYTF
DNA: TGTGCCAGCAGTTACGGGCGGTATAACTATGGCTACACCTTC

D: .
V: TRBV5-5
J: TRBJ2-3
size: once
CDR3: CASSLESAGLPTDTQYF
DNA: TGTGCCAGCAGCTTGGAGTCCGCGGGGCTCCCCACAGATACGCAGTATTTT

D: TRBD1
V: TRBV29-1
J: TRBJ2-2
size: .
CDR3: CSVRTGVDTGELFF
DNA: TGCAGCGTTCGGACAGGGGTTGACACCGGGGAGCTGTTTTTT

D: .
V: TRBV19
J: TRBJ2-1
size: .
CDR3: CASSLSPRGKSYNEQFF
DNA: TGTGCCAGTAGTCTTTCCCCGAGGGGAAAATCCTACAATGAGCAGTTCTTC

D: .
V: TRBV19
J: TRBJ1-1
size: .
CDR3: CASLGVGTEAFF
DNA: TGTGCCAGCTTAGGCGTGGGCACTGAAGCTTTCTTT

D: .
V: TRBV28
J: TRBJ2-2
size: .
CDR3: CASAFTGGIGGELFF
DNA: TGTGCCAGCGCCTTCACGGGCGGGATCGGCGGGGAGCTGTTTTTT

D: .
V: TRBV6-1
J: TRBJ1-2
size: .
CDR3: CASSEGGPGYTF
DNA: TGTGCCAGCAGCGAAGGGGGGCCCGGCTACACCTTC

D: .
V: TRBV11-1
J: TRBJ2-1
size: .
CDR3: CASSPDRRNEQFF
DNA: TGTGCCAGCAGCCCTGACAGGCGTAATGAGCAGTTCTTC

D: .
V: TRBV25-1
J: TRBJ2-1
size: .
CDR3: CASSIGGNEQFF
DNA: TGTGCCAGCAGCATAGGGGGCAATGAGCAGTTCTTC

D: TRBD1
V: TRBV4-1
J: TRBJ1-2
size: .
CDR3: CASSHVTTGADYGYTF
DNA: TGCGCCAGCAGCCACGTTACAACAGGGGCGGACTATGGCTACACCTTC

D: .
V: TRBV11-2
J: TRBJ1-4
size: .
CDR3: CASSLGTRSTNEKLFF
DNA: TGTGCCAGCAGCTTAGGGACCCGGTCCACTAATGAAAAACTGTTTTTT

D: TRBD1
V: TRBV5-1
J: TRBJ2-2
size: once
CDR3: CASSWTGEWNTGELFF
DNA: TGCGCCAGCAGCTGGACAGGGGAATGGAACACCGGGGAGCTGTTTTTT

D: .
V: TRBV5-1
J: TRBJ1-2
size: .
CDR3: CASSLDQHYGYTF
DNA: TGCGCCAGCAGCTTGGACCAGCACTATGGCTACACCTTC

D: .
V: TRBV4-1
J: TRBJ2-3
size: once
CDR3: CASSQSGQRGTDTQYF
DNA: TGCGCCAGCAGCCAAAGCGGCCAGCGAGGGACAGATACGCAGTATTTT

D: .
V: TRBV29-1
J: TRBJ2-1
size: .
CDR3: CSGRGGESLYNEQFF
DNA: TGCAGCGGGAGGGGTGGAGAGTCGTTATACAATGAGCAGTTCTTC

D: .
V: TRBV11-3
J: TRBJ2-1
size: .
CDR3: CASSPTGYNEQFF
DNA: TGTGCCAGCAGCCCGACAGGTTACAATGAGCAGTTCTTC

D: .
V: TRBV28
J: TRBJ1-1
size: .
CDR3: CAYGAVGEAFF
DNA: TGTGCGTACGGGGCCGTCGGTGAAGCTTTCTTT

D: .
V: TRBV2
J: TRBJ1-1
size: few
CDR3: CASSETRMPADTEAFF
DNA: TGTGCCAGCAGTGAAACGAGAATGCCAGCGGACACTGAAGCTTTCTTT

D: .
V: TRBV28
J: TRBJ1-5
size: once
CDR3: CASSLGQGPSNQPQHF
DNA: TGTGCCAGCAGTTTAGGCCAGGGACCGAGCAATCAGCCCCAGCATTTT

D: .
V: TRBV18
J: TRBJ2-2
size: once
CDR3: CASSPRSGFDTGELFF
DNA: TGTGCCAGCTCACCCCGGTCGGGGTTTGACACCGGGGAGCTGTTTTTT

D: .
V: TRBV7-3
J: TRBJ2-1
size: .
CDR3: CASSLYQESYNEQFF
DNA: TGTGCCAGCAGCTTATACCAGGAATCCTACAATGAGCAGTTCTTC

D: .
V: TRBV12-5
J: TRBJ1-1
size: once
CDR3: CASVAGRMNTEAFF
DNA: TGTGCTAGCGTCGCCGGACGTATGAACACTGAAGCTTTCTTT

D: TRBD1
V: TRBV28
J: TRBJ1-2
size: .
CDR3: CASRGGDRETNYGYTF
DNA: TGTGCCAGCAGGGGAGGGGACAGGGAGACTAACTATGGCTACACCTTC

D: TRBD2
V: TRBV3-1/TRBV3-2
J: TRBJ2-1
size: .
CDR3: CASSYWTSGLYNEQFF
DNA: TGTGCCAGCAGCTACTGGACTAGCGGACTCTACAATGAGCAGTTCTTC

D: .
V: TRBV4-2
J: TRBJ1-1
size: .
CDR3: CASSHEPLNTEAFF
DNA: TGTGCCAGCAGCCACGAACCCTTAAACACTGAAGCTTTCTTT

D: TRBD1
V: TRBV9
J: TRBJ2-3
size: .
CDR3: CASSATGGSTDTQYF
DNA: TGTGCCAGCAGCGCGACAGGGGGAAGCACAGATACGCAGTATTTT

D: .
V: TRBV2
J: TRBJ2-7
size: once
CDR3: CASSESRIHEQYF
DNA: TGTGCCAGCAGTGAATCCAGGATCCACGAGCAGTACTTC

D: .
V: TRBV9
J: TRBJ1-4
size: .
CDR3: CASSVAGRGEKLFF
DNA: TGTGCCAGCAGCGTGGCCGGGAGGGGTGAAAAACTGTTTTTT

D: TRBD2
V: TRBV4-1
J: TRBJ2-7
size: .
CDR3: CASSQDPGTSSYEQYF
DNA: TGCGCCAGCAGCCAAGATCCGGGGACTAGCTCCTACGAGCAGTACTTC

D: .
V: TRBV5-4
J: TRBJ2-7
size: .
CDR3: CASSLRGQSYEQYF
DNA: TGTGCCAGCAGCTTGCGAGGACAGTCCTACGAGCAGTACTTC

D: .
V: TRBV10-1
J: TRBJ2-2
size: .
CDR3: CASSERGDNTGELFF
DNA: TGCGCCAGCAGTGAGCGCGGGGATAACACCGGGGAGCTGTTTTTT

D: .
V: TRBV30
J: TRBJ1-4
size: few
CDR3: CAWSQNEKLFF
DNA: TGTGCCTGGAGCCAGAATGAAAAACTGTTTTTT

D: .
V: TRBV7-9
J: TRBJ2-1
size: .
CDR3: CASSLNSGRDNEQFF
DNA: TGTGCCAGCAGCTTAAACTCTGGCAGGGACAATGAGCAGTTCTTC

D: .
V: TRBV4-1
J: TRBJ2-1
size: .
CDR3: CASSHDLNEQFF
DNA: TGCGCCAGCAGCCATGACCTCAATGAGCAGTTCTTC

D: .
V: TRBV28
J: TRBJ1-2
size: .
CDR3: CASSSSRGGYGYTF
DNA: TGTGCCAGCAGTTCGAGCAGGGGTGGCTATGGCTACACCTTC

D: .
V: TRBV28
J: TRBJ1-1
size: once
CDR3: CASSFSLNTEAFF
DNA: TGTGCCAGCAGTTTTTCGTTGAACACTGAAGCTTTCTTT

D: .
V: TRBV27
J: TRBJ2-1
size: .
CDR3: CASSGLDGYNEQFF
DNA: TGTGCCAGCAGTGGCCTGGATGGATACAATGAGCAGTTCTTC

D: .
V: TRBV6-1
J: TRBJ1-5
size: once
CDR3: CASSEGGAIQPQHF
DNA: TGTGCCAGCAGTGAAGGGGGCGCGATTCAGCCCCAGCATTTT

D: TRBD2
V: TRBV4-1
J: TRBJ2-7
size: .
CDR3: CASSSGLAGARSEQYF
DNA: TGCGCCAGCAGCTCTGGACTAGCGGGAGCTCGCTCCGAGCAGTACTTC

D: .
V: TRBV7-3
J: TRBJ2-3
size: .
CDR3: CASSPSGGTDTQYF
DNA: TGTGCCAGCAGCCCTTCTGGCGGGACAGATACGCAGTATTTT

D: TRBD2
V: TRBV3-1/TRBV3-2
J: TRBJ2-1
size: .
CDR3: CASSQDLGTSVAYNEQFF
DNA: TGTGCCAGCAGCCAAGACCTAGGGACTAGCGTCGCCTACAATGAGCAGTTCTTC

D: TRBD1
V: TRBV6-1
J: TRBJ2-1
size: .
CDR3: CASSGTGPYSYNEQFF
DNA: TGTGCCAGCAGTGGGACAGGGCCCTACTCCTACAATGAGCAGTTCTTC

D: TRBD1
V: TRBV19
J: TRBJ1-5
size: .
CDR3: CASSPTGSIQPQHF
DNA: TGTGCCAGTAGCCCGACAGGGTCGATTCAGCCCCAGCATTTT

D: TRBD2
V: TRBV4-1
J: TRBJ2-1
size: .
CDR3: CASSQDLAGGYNEQFF
DNA: TGCGCCAGCAGCCAAGATCTAGCGGGAGGCTACAATGAGCAGTTCTTC

D: .
V: TRBV5-4
J: TRBJ2-3
size: once
CDR3: CASYEAGTDTQYF
DNA: TGTGCCAGCTACGAGGCCGGCACAGATACGCAGTATTTT

D: TRBD2
V: TRBV11-1
J: TRBJ2-1
size: once
CDR3: CASSRPGLAGANEQFF
DNA: TGTGCCAGCAGCCGCCCGGGACTAGCGGGAGCCAATGAGCAGTTCTTC

D: .
V: TRBV15
J: TRBJ2-7
size: .
CDR3: CATSRESGSYEQYF
DNA: TGTGCCACCAGCAGAGAATCAGGTTCCTACGAGCAGTACTTC

D: .
V: TRBV19
J: TRBJ1-4
size: .
CDR3: CASSLDSPREKLFF
DNA: TGTGCCAGTAGTCTTGACAGTCCTCGGGAAAAACTGTTTTTT

D: .
V: TRBV19
J: TRBJ2-6
size: .
CDR3: CASSRGGFSGANVLTF
DNA: TGTGCCAGTAGTAGGGGAGGATTCTCTGGGGCCAACGTCCTGACTTTC

D: .
V: TRBV18
J: TRBJ2-7
size: .
CDR3: CASSRLQGGEQYF
DNA: TGTGCCAGCTCTCGGCTACAGGGAGGGGAGCAGTACTTC

D: TRBD1
V: TRBV28
J: TRBJ1-3
size: .
CDR3: CASSPGTGEASSGNTIYF
DNA: TGTGCCAGCAGTCCCGGGACAGGGGAGGCCAGCTCTGGAAACACCATATATTTT

D: TRBD1
V: TRBV30
J: TRBJ1-4
size: .
CDR3: CAWSRQGMNEKLFF
DNA: TGTGCCTGGTCCAGACAGGGAATGAATGAAAAACTGTTTTTT

D: .
V: TRBV6-2/TRBV6-3
J: TRBJ1-2
size: .
CDR3: CASSQAPYGYTF
DNA: TGTGCCAGCAGTCAGGCTCCCTATGGCTACACCTTC